A single sample is the source of the 19 T cell receptor beta chains below, sequenced in a study of CD8 T cell repertoires and HIV-1 epitope variants. Sequenced by immunoSEQ multiplex PCR; TCRdb stores in-frame clones only, minus some. The sample records thousands of clones, approximately 70% being singletons. These TCRs' antigens remain unknown. The source material was cultured CD8+ T cells derived from PBMCs. These TCRs come from a male donor with HIV.

The chain combines TRBV7-9 with TRBJ2-3, with a tentative D call TRBD1 (5 bases). V lost 5 bases and J 0 bases, leaving 24 bases between the germline ends. Per the germline V gene, CDR1 is SEHNR and CDR2 is FQNEAQ (reference sequence). The CDR3 is 19 residues long. In DNA form, the CDR3 reads TGTGCCAGCAGCACCTTACAGGTCCAGACGGGTATTAGCACAGATACGCAGTATTTT. It yields the protein CASSTLQVQTGISTDTQYF.

This clone appeared once. The chain combines TRBV27 with TRBJ2-1, with 16 bases lining up with TRBD2. Trimming took 5 bases from V and 2 from J; bases not matched to a gene: 0. There are 16 residues in the CDR3. Germline V gene lookup returns CDR1 MNHEY and CDR2 SMNVEV (reference sequence). The CDR3 region is CASSGTSGGAYNEQFF. The CDR3 bases are TGTGCCAGCAGTGGGACTAGCGGGGGGGCCTACAATGAGCAGTTCTTC.

The V gene is TRBV19, the J gene TRBJ2-7, with 10 bases identical to TRBD1. The V segment lost 3 bases and the J segment 4 bases; nucleotides outside the gene matches: 6. CDR1 is LNHDA and CDR2 is SQIVND in the germline V gene (reference sequence). The CDR3 covers 15 residues. This CDR3 is CASSMGQGSLYEQYF. DNA for the CDR3: TGTGCCAGTAGTATGGGACAGGGGAGTTTGTACGAGCAGTACTTC.

This rearrangement joins TRBV27 to TRBJ2-1, with 11 bases fitting TRBD2. The CDR3 contains 17 residues. Germline loops: CDR1 MNHEY, CDR2 SMNVEV (reference sequence). Losses at the gene ends were 2 bases for V and 2 bases for J; bases not matched to a gene: 5. The CDR3: CASSLPRLAGPYNEQFF. The DNA of the CDR3 is TGTGCCAGCAGTTTACCACGACTAGCGGGGCCCTACAATGAGCAGTTCTTC.

The rearrangement links TRBV7-9 to TRBJ2-5; maybe TRBD2 (5 bases). Germline assignment: CDR1 SEHNR and CDR2 FQNEAQ (reference sequence). This CDR3 has 15 amino acids. V was cut by 2 bases and J by 2 bases, with 12 bases left in between. CDR3 nucleotides: TGTGCCAGCAGCTTACCGTTCGGGAATCAAGAGACCCAGTACTTC. This translates into CASSLPFGNQETQYF.

Only one count was recorded for this clone. The rearrangement links TRBV11-2 to TRBJ2-7; 10 positions agree with TRBD2. V dropped 3 bases and J dropped 3; count of bases not matched to a gene: 2. The CDR3 spans 14 residues. Germline V CDR1 and CDR2: SGHAT, FQNNGV. CDR3 loop: CASSFTSGNYEQYF. CDR3 DNA sequence: TGTGCCAGCAGCTTCACTAGCGGGAACTACGAGCAGTACTTC.

The CDR3 DNA reads TGTGCCAGCAGTCGCACGGTAACAGGGAGCACAGATACGCAGTATTTT. It encodes CASSRTVTGSTDTQYF. The chain employs TRBV27 and TRBJ2-3; D possibly corresponds to TRBD1 (6 bases). The length of the CDR3 is 16 residues. The V gene's germline CDR1 is MNHEY and CDR2 SMNVEV (reference sequence). Trimming stripped 5 bases from V and 0 bases from J, with 15 bases between.

The gene calls are TRBV28 and TRBJ2-3; no firm D call. This CDR3 is 12 amino acids long. Trimming cost V 2 bases and J 2 bases, with 2 bases left between them. Per the germline V gene, CDR1 is MDHEN and CDR2 is SYDVKM. The CDR3 sequence is CASSLHTDTQYF. The CDR3 coding sequence is TGTGCCAGCAGTTTACACACAGATACGCAGTATTTT.

V usage is TRBV7-9 and J usage is TRBJ2-7; 10 bases fit TRBD2. Germline trimming cut 5 bases from V and 4 bases from J; bases unmatched to any gene: 8. CDR3 length equals 15 residues. Looked up from germline, CDR1 is SEHNR and CDR2 is FQNEAQ (reference sequence). CDR3 protein: CASSPRSGRGYEQYF. The CDR3, as DNA: TGTGCCAGCAGCCCCCGAAGCGGGAGGGGATACGAGCAGTACTTC.

The chain is built from TRBV28 and TRBJ2-1, with 11 nucleotides matching TRBD2. This CDR3 has 14 amino acids. Germline V gene lookup returns CDR1 MDHEN and CDR2 SYDVKM. J lost 7 bases, V lost 8 bases, and 7 bases had no gene match. The CDR3 DNA reads as TGTGCCAGCCTCACTAGCGGGGGATGGAATGAGCAGTTCTTC. This gives the protein CASLTSGGWNEQFF. Combining the CDR3 with reference TRBV28 and TRBJ2-1 gives the whole variable domain DVKVTQSSRYLVKRTGEKVFLECVQDMDHENMFWYRQDPGLGLRLIYFSYDVKMKEKGDIPEGYSVSREKKERFSLILESASTNQTSMYLCASLTSGGWNEQFFGPGTRLTVL.

The V and J genes are TRBV9 and TRBJ1-1, with D uncertain. CDR3 size: 14 residues. Germline CDR1 reads SGDLS; CDR2 reads YYNGEE. Trimming stripped 2 bases from V and 2 bases from J, with 10 bases between. CDR3 loop: CASSVSGVNTEAFF. In DNA form, the CDR3 reads TGTGCCAGCAGCGTCTCCGGGGTTAACACTGAAGCTTTCTTT.

This clone was seen a single time. The genes are TRBV7-2 and TRBJ2-2; 9 nucleotides match TRBD1. The CDR3 is 13 residues long. Trimming took 1 base from V and 12 from J; bases not matched to a gene: 3. Germline-derived CDR1 and CDR2 are SGHTA and FQGNSA. The CDR3 loop is CASSLVGQGQLFF. The CDR3 DNA follows: TGTGCCAGCAGCTTAGTGGGACAGGGTCAGCTGTTTTTT.

Only a few counts were recorded for this clone. The chain joins TRBV28 to TRBJ1-2; maybe TRBD1 (6 bases). The CDR3 has 16 residues. Trimming took 3 bases from V and 0 from J, leaving 14 bases between them. Looked up from germline, CDR1 is MDHEN and CDR2 is SYDVKM. The DNA of the CDR3 is TGTGCCAGCAGTTTCCCACGGACAGACACTAACTATGGCTACACCTTC. Its translation: CASSFPRTDTNYGYTF.

This chain connects TRBV6-1 to TRBJ1-5, with 7 bases identical to TRBD1. CDR1 and CDR2 from the germline V gene are MNHNS and SASEGT. J was trimmed by 1 base and V by 1 base; bases with no gene match: 7. The CDR3 contains 17 residues. The CDR3 region has the DNA TGTGCCAGCAGTGAAGATCCAGGGGGAGGCAGCAATCAGCCCCAGCATTTT. Amino acid sequence: CASSEDPGGGSNQPQHF.

The chain is built from TRBV28 and TRBJ1-3; 7 bases are shared with TRBD1. CDR3 length equals 18 residues. V trimming: 1 base; J trimming: 0 bases; junction bases outside the gene matches: 9. From germline, CDR1 is MDHEN and CDR2 SYDVKM. The CDR3 loop is CASSLLLAGTDSGNTIYF. CDR3 nucleotides: TGTGCCAGCAGTTTATTACTCGCCGGGACAGACTCTGGAAACACCATATATTTT.

The J gene is TRBJ2-1, the V gene TRBV7-9, with D unclear. The CDR3 has 11 residues. The V and J ends lost 5 bases and 6 bases respectively, with 5 bases between them. Per germline, CDR1 SEHNR and CDR2 FQNEAQ (reference sequence). CDR3 loop: CASSPFNEQFF. As DNA, the CDR3 is TGTGCCAGCAGCCCCTTCAATGAGCAGTTCTTC.

The chain uses TRBV5-4 and TRBJ1-3, with D unclear. This CDR3 is built from 14 residues. The germline V gene has CDR1 SGHNT and CDR2 YYREEE (reference sequence). Trimming pared 4 bases from V and 2 bases from J, leaving 10 bases between. The DNA of the CDR3 is TGTGCCAGCAGCCCCGGACGTCCTGGAAACACCATATATTTT. This codes for CASSPGRPGNTIYF.

This sequence joins TRBV2 and TRBJ1-1; D is possibly TRBD1 (6 bases). Trimming left V 4 bases short and J 11 bases short, with 11 bases between. The length of the CDR3 is 11 residues. CDR1 is SNHLY, CDR2 FYNNEI, per germline. The CDR3 coding sequence is TGTGCCAGCAGTGGGACAGACTGGGCTTTCTTT. Translated: CASSGTDWAFF.

V is TRBV9 and J is TRBJ1-2, with 10 nucleotides matching TRBD1. This CDR3 spans 13 amino acids. J was trimmed by 6 bases and V by 2 bases; bases with no gene match: 1. Per the germline V gene, CDR1 is SGDLS and CDR2 is YYNGEE. CDR3 amino acids: CASSVGQGDGYTF. The CDR3 region has the DNA TGTGCCAGCAGCGTCGGACAGGGGGATGGCTACACCTTC.